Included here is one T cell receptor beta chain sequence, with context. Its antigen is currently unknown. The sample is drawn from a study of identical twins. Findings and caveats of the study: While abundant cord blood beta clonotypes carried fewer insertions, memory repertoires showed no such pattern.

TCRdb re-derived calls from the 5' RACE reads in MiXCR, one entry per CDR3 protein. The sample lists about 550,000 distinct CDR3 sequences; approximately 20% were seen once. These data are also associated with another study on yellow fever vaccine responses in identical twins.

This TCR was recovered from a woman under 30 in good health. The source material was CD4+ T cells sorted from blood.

CDR3 amino acids: CSVEMQIGNTIYF. CDR3 DNA sequence: TGCAGCGTTGAAATGCAGATTGGAAACACCATATATTTT. The V call is TRBV29-1, the J call TRBJ1-3, with D uncertain. V lost 2 bases and J 3 bases, leaving 8 bases between the germline ends. This CDR3 region has 13 residues. CDR1 SQVTM and CDR2 ANQGSEA come from the germline V gene.